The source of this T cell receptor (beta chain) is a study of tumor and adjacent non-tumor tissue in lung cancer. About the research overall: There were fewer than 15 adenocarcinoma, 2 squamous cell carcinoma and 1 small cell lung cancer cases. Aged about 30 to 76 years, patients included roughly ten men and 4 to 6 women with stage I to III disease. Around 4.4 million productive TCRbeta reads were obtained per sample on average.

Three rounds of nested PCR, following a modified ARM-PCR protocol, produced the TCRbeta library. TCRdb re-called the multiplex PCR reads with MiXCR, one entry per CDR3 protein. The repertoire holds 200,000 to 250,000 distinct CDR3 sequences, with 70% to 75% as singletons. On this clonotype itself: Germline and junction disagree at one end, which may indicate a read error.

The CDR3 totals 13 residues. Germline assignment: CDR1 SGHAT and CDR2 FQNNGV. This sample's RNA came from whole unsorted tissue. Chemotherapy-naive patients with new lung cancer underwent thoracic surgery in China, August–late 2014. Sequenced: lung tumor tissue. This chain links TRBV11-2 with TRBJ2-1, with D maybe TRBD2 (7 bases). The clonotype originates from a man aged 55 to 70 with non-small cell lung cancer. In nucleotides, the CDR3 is TGTGCCAGCAGCTTAGGGGGGGGCAACGAGCTGTTCTTC. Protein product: CASSLGGGNELFF.